This entry lists 14 T cell receptor beta chains sequenced from one sample in a study of graft-versus-host responses after intestinal transplantation (dated by TCRdb to about 2021). Their antigen targets remain unknown. Reading the label with the study, this specimen's time point is: cells obtained before transplantation from donor or recipient. The method behind the library was the immunoSEQ multiplex PCR assay. The source is immuneACCESS, and TCRdb retained only in-frame sequences with V and J called. Part of the clones is not carried over; for the studies checked, unresolved V genes explain less than half of this, and the remainder is unexplained. Counted in this sample were 130,000 or so clones; 80% to 95% of them appeared once. The ten largest clonotypes hold 0.19% of the sample. The specimen was unstimulated CD4+ T cells sorted from spleen or lymph node cells, collected before intestinal transplant. Receptor source: a human donor who received an intestinal transplant.

This chain joins TRBV30 and TRBJ2-3; 11 bases agree with TRBD2. The germline V gene encodes CDR1 GTSNPN and CDR2 SVGIG (reference sequence). The CDR3 sequence is 14 residues long. V shed 4 bases, J shed 3 bases, and the junction held 3 bases outside the gene matches. The CDR3 loop reads CAWTIAGGTDTQYF. CDR3 nucleotide sequence: TGTGCCTGGACAATAGCGGGAGGGACAGATACGCAGTATTTT.

CDR3 sequence: CASSSTSPGNEQFF. The CDR3 nucleotides read TGTGCCAGCAGTTCAACTAGCCCTGGGAATGAGCAGTTCTTC. The chain links TRBV28 to TRBJ2-1, with a possible D match to TRBD2 (6 bases). Germline CDR1 MDHEN, CDR2 SYDVKM. This CDR3 spans 14 amino acids. V was clipped by 4 bases and J by 7 bases, with 14 bases between them. The whole variable domain, filled in from reference TRBV28 and TRBJ2-1, reads DVKVTQSSRYLVKRTGEKVFLECVQDMDHENMFWYRQDPGLGLRLIYFSYDVKMKEKGDIPEGYSVSREKKERFSLILESASTNQTSMYLCASSSTSPGNEQFFGPGTRLTVL.

This chain uses TRBV19 with TRBJ2-5; unclear D gene. Germline CDR1 is LNHDA and CDR2 is SQIVND (reference sequence). The length of the CDR3 is 14 residues. V lost 3 bases to trimming and J lost 5 bases, with 13 bases between them. The CDR3 nucleotides are TGTGCCAGTAGTATGGAAACAGATAGTGAGACCCAGTACTTC. It translates to CASSMETDSETQYF. The full variable domain, its missing parts supplied by reference TRBV19 and TRBJ2-5, is DGGITQSPKYLFRKEGQNVTLSCEQNLNHDAMYWYRQDPGQGLRLIYYSQIVNDFQKGDIAEGYSVSREKKESFPLTVTSAQKNPTAFYLCASSMETDSETQYFGPGTRLLVL.

The chain employs TRBV6-5 and TRBJ1-2; 7 nucleotides match TRBD1. Trimming removed 4 bases from V and 1 base from J; junction bases left unmatched: 3. This CDR3 has 14 residues. Germline V CDR1 and CDR2: MNHEY, SVGAGI. The CDR3 nucleotides read TGTGCCAGCAGTTTGGGACAGCTTAACTATGGCTACACCTTC. Protein: CASSLGQLNYGYTF.

This chain joins TRBV6-5 and TRBJ2-4, with no clear D. Germline CDR1 reads MNHEY; CDR2 reads SVGAGI. Trimming removed 6 bases from V and 0 bases from J, with 12 bases in between. CDR3 length: 15 residues. CDR3 region: CASSYSILAKNIQYF. In nucleotides, the CDR3 is TGTGCCAGCAGCTATTCAATTCTAGCCAAAAACATTCAGTACTTC.

The chain joins TRBV7-2 to TRBJ1-4, with D maybe TRBD1 (5 bases). Per germline, CDR1 SGHTA and CDR2 FQGNSA. The CDR3 spans 16 residues. V lost 1 base, J lost 5 bases, and 14 bases lay in between. In DNA, the CDR3 is TGTGCCAGCAGCTTAGATGTTAGAGGGGTGAATGAAAAACTGTTTTTT. It encodes CASSLDVRGVNEKLFF.

V gene TRBV19 combines with J gene TRBJ2-3; D not certain. From germline, CDR1 is LNHDA and CDR2 SQIVND (reference sequence). V lost 5 bases to trimming and J lost 0 bases, with 3 bases between them. The CDR3 is made up of 12 amino acids. The CDR3 here is CASSLSTDTQYF. The CDR3 nucleotides are TGTGCCAGTAGTCTTAGCACAGATACGCAGTATTTT.

V gene TRBV5-6 combines with J gene TRBJ2-5; 9 positions agree with TRBD1. The CDR3 is 16 amino acids. V was clipped by 1 base and J by 5 bases; unmatched bases: 9. The germline V gene has CDR1 SGHDT and CDR2 YYEEEE. CDR3 residues: CASSLYRDRVDETQYF. The CDR3 coding sequence is TGTGCCAGCAGCTTGTACCGGGACAGGGTCGATGAGACCCAGTACTTC.

This rearrangement joins TRBV10-3 to TRBJ2-1; D unresolved. Germline V gives CDR1 ENHRY, CDR2 SYGVKD. The CDR3 contains 12 residues. The CDR3 loop is CAASADHNEQFF. The CDR3 DNA reads as TGTGCTGCCTCGGCGGACCACAATGAGCAGTTCTTC.

J is TRBJ1-1 and V is TRBV28; the match to TRBD1 covers 7 bases. The germline V gene encodes CDR1 MDHEN and CDR2 SYDVKM. This CDR3 contains 16 residues. V lost 6 bases and J lost 5; bases outside the gene matches: 15. CDR3 in DNA: TGTGCCAGCAGAACATCAGGGGGTGTTGGATGGACTGAAGCTTTCTTT. Its translation: CASRTSGGVGWTEAFF.

The chain couples TRBV30 to TRBJ2-5; D is undetermined. Germline V gene data show CDR1 as GTSNPN and CDR2 as SVGIG (reference sequence). The CDR3 has 13 amino acids. Trimming stripped 0 bases from V and 2 bases from J, with 7 bases between. As DNA, the CDR3 is TGTGCCTGGAGTGTAGGGTGGCAAGAGACCCAGTACTTC. Translated: CAWSVGWQETQYF.

This clone was recorded once. The J gene is TRBJ2-3, the V gene TRBV25-1, with a tentative D call TRBD2 (5 bases). Germline V gene sequence: CDR1 MGHDK, CDR2 SYGVNS. The germline V and J ends were trimmed by 3 bases and 0 bases, with 10 bases remaining between them. This CDR3 spans 15 amino acids. The CDR3 sequence is CASSDHSESTDTQYF. Written as DNA, the CDR3 is TGTGCCAGCAGTGATCATAGCGAGAGCACAGATACGCAGTATTTT.

The genes are TRBV28 and TRBJ2-7; tentative D call: TRBD1 (6 bases). This CDR3 has 15 amino acids. Germline CDR1 reads MDHEN; CDR2 reads SYDVKM. The germline V and J ends were trimmed by 6 bases and 0 bases, with 15 bases remaining between them. The CDR3 sequence is CASSPPDRPSYEQYF. Here the CDR3 DNA reads TGTGCCAGCAGCCCACCTGACAGGCCCTCCTACGAGCAGTACTTC.

The chain couples TRBV28 to TRBJ2-1; no clear D gene. V was shortened by 3 bases and J by 10 bases, with 7 bases between the two germline ends. The CDR3 consists of 11 residues. From germline, CDR1 is MDHEN and CDR2 SYDVKM. CDR3 in amino acids: CASSLGSEQFF. CDR3 DNA sequence: TGTGCCAGCAGTTTGGGCTCCGAGCAGTTCTTC.